Presented here are 3 T cell receptor beta chains from one specimen sequenced in a study of blood T cell repertoires in COVID-19. Here immunoSEQ multiplex PCR was the method, and the copy in TCRdb shows in-frame clones only, minus some. Among 85,000 to 90,000 clones, 89% were seen once, and the ten largest hold approximately 5.2%. Source material: peripheral blood. The receptors shown here come from a woman of 80 years or more with active COVID-19.

The chain uses TRBV18 and TRBJ2-3; possibly TRBD1 for D (5 bases). This CDR3 has 14 amino acids. The germline V gene encodes CDR1 KGHSH and CDR2 LQKENI. Trimming removed 3 bases from V and 5 bases from J, with 12 bases in between. CDR3 protein: CASSPQGFGDTQYF. CDR3 DNA: TGTGCCAGCTCACCGCAGGGTTTCGGAGATACGCAGTATTTT.

This clone was recorded a few times. This rearrangement joins TRBV6-5 to TRBJ2-2; D gene ambiguous. Looked up from germline, CDR1 is MNHEY and CDR2 is SVGAGI. The ends were cut back, 8 bases at V and 0 bases at J, with 7 bases in the middle. The CDR3 covers 13 residues. CDR3 protein: CASADSNTGELFF. CDR3 DNA sequence: TGTGCCAGCGCCGACTCGAACACCGGGGAGCTGTTTTTT.

J is TRBJ2-7 and V is TRBV9, with D possibly matching TRBD1 (6 bases). The CDR3 is made up of 16 amino acids. CDR1 is SGDLS, CDR2 YYNGEE, per germline. Deletions cut 2 bases from V and 3 bases from J, with 18 bases between. The CDR3 coding sequence is TGTGCCAGCAGCGTGGGGGCCGCAGAGCCAGTCTACGAGCAGTACTTC. Its translation is CASSVGAAEPVYEQYF.